The clone carrying this TCR beta chain was observed a few times. No antigen is known for it. The PCR made use of 60 Vbeta and 13 Jbeta primers. Data came from immunoSEQ multiplex PCR; TCRdb stores just in-frame clones and leaves some out. The table records roughly 150,000 clones, over 70% of them present only once. This specimen comes from a study of cytomegalovirus exposure and HLA in healthy donors. Points from the study as a whole: Most TCR sequences were rare, but some public TCRs occurred in many donors. Presence/absence analyses rested on an assumption that sequencing depth was roughly uniform across donors. In a later analysis, an Asian-associated ancestry cluster reportedly showed fewer N-insertions than the approximately 660-donor mean.

While unrecorded immune exposures were likely, the donors were nominally healthy when sampled. The CDR3 has 15 residues. Germline CDR1 and CDR2: LNHDA and SQIVND (reference sequence). Trimming took 3 bases from V and 1 from J, leaving 12 bases between them. The sample consisted of PBMCs. This receptor was obtained from a woman aged 35 to 49 in good health and CMV-seropositive. The chain carries TRBV19 and TRBJ1-1, with a tentative D call TRBD1 (6 bases). The CDR3 reads CASSMMIQGNTEAFF. In DNA form, the CDR3 reads TGTGCCAGTAGTATGATGATACAGGGGAACACTGAAGCTTTCTTT.